Listed here are 25 T cell receptor beta chains from one sample, sequenced in a study of CD8 T cells in ankylosing spondylitis. MiXCR was run by TCRdb on the 5' RACE reads, yielding one entry per CDR3 protein. The sample has approximately 88,000 distinct CDR3 sequences; 8.8% are singletons. Sequencing input: blood, either unsorted or a sorted T cell fraction (not recorded which). These receptors were taken from a male donor with ankylosing spondylitis or in good health (not recorded which).

This clonotype has only a few counts. This chain uses TRBV20-1 with TRBJ2-7, with 8 bases matching TRBD2. From germline, CDR1 is DFQATT and CDR2 SNEGSKA (reference sequence). V lost 5 bases, J lost 2 bases, and 8 bases stayed unmatched. The CDR3 runs 14 residues. CDR3 DNA: TGCAGTGCTGAAGCGGGGGAGATAACCTACGAGCAGTACTTC. Amino acids: CSAEAGEITYEQYF.

This clonotype was picked up many times. The rearrangement uses TRBV28 and TRBJ2-7; 12 bases fit TRBD2. The CDR3 has 14 amino acids. The germline V gene encodes CDR1 MDHEN and CDR2 SYDVKM. After removal of 6 bases from V and 4 bases from J, the junction contained 4 bases not matched to a gene. DNA for the CDR3: TGTGCCAGCAGCATACTAGCGGGGGGTTACGAGCAGTACTTC. Protein: CASSILAGGYEQYF.

This clonotype has a single count. The chain recombines TRBV28 with TRBJ2-7; 9 bases match TRBD2. Germline CDR1 is MDHEN and CDR2 is SYDVKM. J gave up 0 bases and V 2 bases, and 2 bases lay outside the gene matches. CDR3 length: 15 residues. The CDR3 spells CASSLAGGNSYEQYF. For the CDR3, the DNA is TGTGCCAGCAGTTTAGCGGGGGGGAACTCCTACGAGCAGTACTTC.

This clonotype was detected many times. The V gene is TRBV7-9, the J gene TRBJ1-1, with D perhaps TRBD1 (5 bases). CDR3 size: 14 residues. V gave up 3 bases and J gave up 1 base, with 9 bases separating them. Germline values: CDR1 SEHNR, CDR2 FQNEAQ (reference sequence). CDR3 sequence: CASSLLQGNTEAFF. The CDR3 nucleotides are TGTGCCAGCAGCTTGCTCCAGGGGAACACTGAAGCTTTCTTT. The full variable domain, its missing parts supplied by reference TRBV7-9 and TRBJ1-1, is DTGVSQNPRHKITKRGQNVTFRCDPISEHNRLYWYRQTLGQGPEFLTYFQNEAQLEKSRLLSDRFSAERPKGSFSTLEIQRTEQGDSAMYLCASSLLQGNTEAFFGQGTRLTVV.

This chain uses TRBV18 with TRBJ1-5; 8 bases map to TRBD1. CDR1 KGHSH and CDR2 LQKENI come from the germline V gene. J lost 6 bases, V lost 5 bases, and 6 bases had no gene match. The CDR3 consists of 14 residues. The CDR3 region has the DNA TGTGCCAGCTCAACCGAGACAGGGGCTCAGCCCCAGCATTTT. Encoded protein: CASSTETGAQPQHF.

The table lists this clonotype with many counts. The gene calls are TRBV29-1 and TRBJ2-7; 9 bases are a match to TRBD2. In germline, CDR1 is SQVTM, CDR2 ANQGSEA. After removal of 4 bases from V and 9 bases from J, the junction contained 10 bases not matched to a gene. CDR3 length: 13 residues. The CDR3 loop is CSVGSGGINLQYF. The CDR3 DNA reads TGCAGCGTTGGAAGCGGGGGGATTAATCTGCAGTACTTC.

This clonotype was counted many times. The chain has TRBV14 and TRBJ2-5, with no clear D. Germline V lookup: CDR1 SGHDN, CDR2 FVKESK. The CDR3 is 16 amino acids. V was trimmed by 1 base and J by 2 bases, leaving 14 bases between them. The DNA for the CDR3 is TGTGCCAGCAGCCAAGTGCGCGGCTGGTCGCAAGAGACCCAGTACTTC. Translating gives CASSQVRGWSQETQYF.

This clonotype was counted a few times. CDR3 bases: TGTGCCAGCAGAGTACAGGGGAGCGTCGTGAACACCGGGGAGCTGTTTTTT. It specifies CASRVQGSVVNTGELFF. The chain joins TRBV7-9 to TRBJ2-2; TRBD1 aligns across 7 bases. Per the germline V gene, CDR1 is SEHNR and CDR2 is FQNEAQ (reference sequence). CDR3 length: 17 amino acids. Losses at the gene ends were 6 bases for V and 1 base for J; bases not matched to a gene: 11.

At least ten counts were recorded for this clonotype. The chain employs TRBV5-1 and TRBJ1-1; 7 bases agree with TRBD1. The CDR3 runs to 15 residues. Germline-derived CDR1 and CDR2 are SGHRS and YFSETQ. J was trimmed by 0 bases and V by 4 bases; bases with no gene match: 6. The CDR3 nucleotides read TGCGCCAGCAGCACCTCGACAGGGTTGAACACTGAAGCTTTCTTT. Residues: CASSTSTGLNTEAFF. The full variable domain, with the rest looked up from reference TRBV5-1 and TRBJ1-1, is KAGVTQTPRYLIKTRGQQVTLSCSPISGHRSVSWYQQTPGQGLQFLFEYFSETQRNKGNFPGRFSGRQFSNSRSEMNVSTLELGDSALYLCASSTSTGLNTEAFFGQGTRLTVV.

This clonotype has only a few counts. The chain employs TRBV5-1 and TRBJ2-3, with 11 bases matching TRBD2. V lost 4 bases, J lost 6 bases, and 4 bases stayed unmatched. The CDR3 runs 14 residues. Germline-derived CDR1 and CDR2 are SGHRS and YFSETQ. The CDR3 loop reads CASSPSGGPDTQYF. DNA for the CDR3: TGCGCCAGCAGCCCTAGCGGGGGGCCGGATACGCAGTATTTT.

This clonotype showed up many times. CDR3 amino acids: CSARDWGRGADGYTF. The CDR3 bases are TGCAGTGCTAGAGATTGGGGGCGGGGGGCCGATGGCTACACCTTC. V and J are TRBV20-1 and TRBJ1-2; possibly TRBD1 for D (6 bases). This CDR3 has 15 amino acids. The V gene's germline CDR1 is DFQATT and CDR2 SNEGSKA (reference sequence). V lost 0 bases and J 6 bases, leaving 17 bases between the germline ends.

This clonotype was detected many times. The chain recombines TRBV9 with TRBJ1-4; D not certain. The germline gives CDR1 SGDLS, CDR2 YYNGEE. The CDR3 consists of 14 residues. The ends were cut back, 4 bases at V and 5 bases at J, with 12 bases in the middle. CDR3 in amino acids: CASSSAGPNEKLFF. The CDR3 coding sequence is TGTGCCAGCAGCTCCGCCGGGCCCAATGAAAAACTGTTTTTT.

In its sample, this clonotype was seen many times. The chain carries TRBV2 and TRBJ2-4, with D uncertain. V was trimmed by 6 bases and J by 0 bases, leaving 6 bases between them. The CDR3 extends over 13 amino acids. Germline V gene sequence: CDR1 SNHLY, CDR2 FYNNEI. CDR3 nucleotide sequence: TGTGCCAGCAGACTCTTAGCCAAAAACATTCAGTACTTC. Protein product: CASRLLAKNIQYF.

In its sample, this clonotype was seen many times. The chain has TRBV5-1 and TRBJ2-1, with a weak D call TRBD2 (5 bases). Trimming cost V 0 bases and J 4 bases, with 11 bases left between them. The CDR3 sequence is 15 residues long. Germline V gives CDR1 SGHRS, CDR2 YFSETQ. The CDR3 region is CASSLAQDSYNEQFF. The DNA of the CDR3 is TGCGCCAGCAGCTTGGCCCAGGACTCGTACAATGAGCAGTTCTTC.

This clonotype was counted many times. The junction shows a germline mismatch at one end, possibly a read error. The V call is TRBV7-7, the J call TRBJ2-5; D assignment may be TRBD1 or TRBD2 (6 bases each). The germline V gene has CDR1 SSHAT and CDR2 FNYEAQ (reference sequence). The CDR3 runs 14 residues. The CDR3 DNA sequence: TGTGCTAGCAGCAACGGGGGCTACCAAGAGACCCAGTACTTC. It codes for CASSNGGYQETQYF.

This clonotype was counted ten times or more. The genes are TRBV5-1 and TRBJ2-7; D might be TRBD1 (6 bases). The germline gives CDR1 SGHRS, CDR2 YFSETQ. The CDR3 loop spans 16 amino acids. Trimming stripped 0 bases from V and 2 bases from J, with 15 bases between. In DNA form, the CDR3 reads TGCGCCAGCAGCTTGGGGACAGCTGATACCGCCTACGAGCAGTACTTC. This sequence encodes CASSLGTADTAYEQYF.

This clonotype was recorded many times. The J gene is TRBJ2-1, the V gene TRBV7-9; D is perhaps TRBD2 (5 bases). CDR3 length: 16 residues. Trimming removed 1 base from V and 4 bases from J, with 14 bases in between. Germline V gene lookup returns CDR1 SEHNR and CDR2 FQNEAQ (reference sequence). CDR3 region: CASSLDLRVLYNEQFF. CDR3 sequence (DNA): TGTGCCAGCAGCTTAGATTTGCGGGTATTGTACAATGAGCAGTTCTTC.

This clonotype has a count of ten or more. This sequence joins TRBV6-1 and TRBJ2-4; D perhaps matches TRBD1 (7 bases). The germline gives CDR1 MNHNS, CDR2 SASEGT. This CDR3 contains 16 residues. V dropped 4 bases and J dropped 16 bases, with 29 bases sitting between them. CDR3 sequence reads: CASSGYTGDGSRGDYF. In nucleotides, the CDR3 is TGTGCCAGCAGTGGCTATACAGGGGACGGATCGAGGGGGGATTACTTC.

This clonotype was counted at least ten times. The chain uses TRBV12-3 or TRBV12-4 and TRBJ1-2, with D perhaps matching TRBD1 (6 bases). Trimming removed 6 bases at V and 8 bases at J, with 19 bases between. CDR3 length: 14 amino acids. For the CDR3, the DNA is TGTGCCAGCAGCTTATCCCAGGGGATTCGGGGCTACACCTTC. It yields the protein CASSLSQGIRGYTF.

This clonotype came up a few times. The chain has TRBV7-6 and TRBJ2-2; D is unresolved. CDR1 is SGHVS and CDR2 is FNYEAQ in the germline V gene. This CDR3 is built from 16 residues. The germline V and J ends were trimmed by 0 bases and 5 bases, with 13 bases remaining between them. CDR3 in amino acids: CASSLAGHRLTGELFF. CDR3 in DNA: TGTGCCAGCAGCTTAGCCGGGCACAGACTTACCGGGGAGCTGTTTTTT.

There are many counts of this clonotype. The rearrangement uses TRBV28 and TRBJ2-2; no reliable D call. V was clipped by 3 bases and J by 1 base, with 15 bases between them. CDR1 MDHEN and CDR2 SYDVKM come from the germline V gene. CDR3 size: 17 residues. The CDR3 region is CASSFPISTGNTGELFF. The CDR3 DNA reads as TGTGCCAGCAGTTTCCCGATCTCCACTGGGAACACCGGGGAGCTGTTTTTT.

This clonotype showed up just a few times. The V gene is TRBV28, the J gene TRBJ1-2; 7 bases line up with TRBD1. Germline-derived CDR1 and CDR2 are MDHEN and SYDVKM. Losses at the gene ends were 8 bases for V and 1 base for J; bases not matched to a gene: 13. CDR3 length: 16 amino acids. As DNA, the CDR3 is TGTGCCAGCCGGGCGTGGACAGGCGGTTTTAACTATGGCTACACCTTC. Protein product: CASRAWTGGFNYGYTF.

This clonotype was counted many times. CDR3 nucleotide sequence: TGCGCCAGCAGCTTAACAGGCGACAGGACGGGGGAGCTGTTTTTT. Translated, it gives CASSLTGDRTGELFF. The chain is built from TRBV5-1 and TRBJ2-2, with D perhaps TRBD1 (6 bases). Deletions cut 2 bases from V and 8 bases from J, with 16 bases between. Germline CDR1 is SGHRS and CDR2 is YFSETQ. This CDR3 is 15 amino acids long.

This clonotype was detected a few times. J is TRBJ2-5 and V is TRBV20-1; 9 nucleotides match TRBD1. This CDR3 comprises 14 residues. Losses at the gene ends were 0 bases for V and 4 bases for J; bases not matched to a gene: 3. Germline assignment: CDR1 DFQATT and CDR2 SNEGSKA (reference sequence). The CDR3 DNA reads as TGCAGTGCTAGAGATGGGACAGGGCGAGAGACCCAGTACTTC. It codes for CSARDGTGRETQYF.

The chain links TRBV12-3 or TRBV12-4 to TRBJ2-2, with D perhaps matching TRBD2 (8 bases). The CDR3 length is 18 residues. Trimming removed 3 bases at V and 6 bases at J, with 23 bases between. CDR3 DNA: TGTGCCAGCAGTTTGGGGGGGACAGTAGCGGGGCCGGCCGGGGAGCTGTTTTTT. Its protein is CASSLGGTVAGPAGELFF.